The clone carrying this T cell receptor (beta chain) was seen many times. As yet, its antigen is unknown. These data belong to a study of T-cell memory formation after mild COVID-19. The wider study: The TCR clusters were mostly specific to one donor.

Overall study results and limits: Clones contracting over day 15 to 85 were CD4/CD8 balanced, with later expanders leaning CD4+. Confirmation of SARS-CoV-2 specificity was lacking for second-wave clones peaking day 37.

Employing constant-segment primers, 5'RACE generated TCR alpha and TCR beta cDNA libraries bearing sample barcodes and UMIs. TCRdb itself ran the 5' RACE reads through MiXCR, one entry per CDR3 protein. The sample holds 35,000 to 45,000 distinct CDR3 sequences, approximately 7% seen once. The CDR3 sequence is 18 residues long. Germline loops: CDR1 KGHSH, CDR2 LQKENI. V was shortened by 4 bases and J by 0 bases, with 19 bases between the two germline ends. This clonotype was obtained from a man aged 18 to 30 who had mild COVID-19 (a few samples of this study predate the infection). Cell type and time point are not known. The specimen was PBMCs or a T cell subset sorted from them (not recorded which). The chain recombines TRBV18 with TRBJ2-1; D might be TRBD1 or TRBD2, each matching 5 bases. CDR3 amino acids: CASSHRGGLQSSYNEQFF. In DNA, the CDR3 is TGTGCCAGCTCACATCGGGGCGGGCTACAGAGCTCCTACAATGAGCAGTTCTTC.